This record covers a single T cell receptor (beta chain). Antigen unknown. The data belong to a study of T cell responses to AZD1222 COVID-19 vaccine. Study-wide background: Second doses that came at about 4 or about 12 weeks were put together.

The table came from immunoSEQ multiplex PCR; TCRdb's copy has only in-frame clones and leaves some out. Among over 100,000 clones listed, roughly nine tenths were seen once. Overall study results and limits: At study baseline, merely several AZD1222 recipients were seropositive. Clonal diversity was possibly underestimated, and white British individuals and females predominated among donors. Repertoire samples came only from after the peak T cell response.

This CDR3 contains 14 residues. After removal of 3 bases from V and 5 bases from J, the junction contained 6 bases not matched to a gene. Germline V gene data show CDR1 as KGHSH and CDR2 as LQKENI. This sequence originates from an adult in good health. The specimen comprised peripheral blood, sampled on day 0 of AZD1222 vaccination. The rearrangement links TRBV18 to TRBJ1-2; 7 bases fit TRBD1. The CDR3 loop is CASSPGQDGYGYTF. CDR3 nucleotides: TGTGCCAGCTCACCCGGACAGGATGGATATGGCTACACCTTC.